This paragraph reports one TCR beta chain. Antigen unknown. Profiling relied on immunoSEQ multiplex PCR, and the TCRdb table lists in-frame clones only, not all of them. In the table there are 31,000 or so clones, approximately 84% of which are singletons. Looked up from germline, CDR1 is SGHNT and CDR2 is YENEEA. The CDR3 covers 13 residues. V dropped 3 bases and J dropped 5 bases, with 8 bases sitting between them. These data are taken from a study of a mutant IDH1 vaccine in newly diagnosed glioma. Turning to the study itself: Treatment recipients were about 62% male and about 40% female, and their mean age was around 40 years. Study-level results: Vaccination elicited immune responses in 90% to 95% of patients.

Time point given: week 47, end of study. Each dose of the vaccine consisted of 300 ug of mutant IDH1 20-mer peptide, with topical imiquimod. The material sequenced was PBMCs, taken from a glioma patient whose treatment included an IDH1 peptide vaccine. The chain has TRBV11-3 and TRBJ1-3; D remains ambiguous. The sequence came from a man between 25 and 39 years old with glioma. This chain's CDR3 is CASSLNLRNTIYF. In DNA, the CDR3 is TGTGCCAGCAGCTTGAACCTTCGAAACACCATATATTTT.